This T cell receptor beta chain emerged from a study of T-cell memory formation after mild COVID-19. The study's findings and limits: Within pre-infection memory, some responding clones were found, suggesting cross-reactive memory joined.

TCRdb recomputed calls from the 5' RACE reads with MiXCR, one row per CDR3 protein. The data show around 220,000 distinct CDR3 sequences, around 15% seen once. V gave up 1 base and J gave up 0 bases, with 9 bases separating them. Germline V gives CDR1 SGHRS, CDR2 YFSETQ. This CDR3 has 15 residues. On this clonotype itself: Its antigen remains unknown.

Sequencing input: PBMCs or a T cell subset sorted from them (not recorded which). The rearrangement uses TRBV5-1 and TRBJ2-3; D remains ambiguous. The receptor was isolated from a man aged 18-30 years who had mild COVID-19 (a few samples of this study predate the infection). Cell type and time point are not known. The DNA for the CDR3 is TGCGCCAGCAGCTTGAAGGCCTTTAGCACAGATACGCAGTATTTT. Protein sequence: CASSLKAFSTDTQYF.